The present TCR beta chain was sequenced within a study of T-cell reconstitution after alpha-beta-depleted transplantation in children. CDR3 size: 16 residues. The germline gives CDR1 MGHRA, CDR2 YSYEKL. V lost 0 bases, J lost 3 bases, and 12 bases lay in between. This clonotype was counted many times. A library of TCRbeta sequences, prepared with unique molecular identifiers, was generated. TCRdb analysed the PCR reads with MiXCR anew, one entry per CDR3 protein. The data contain roughly 100,000 distinct CDR3 sequences, roughly 7.7% of them singletons. This receptor was obtained from a human donor who donated a stem cell graft to a child with congenital amegakaryocytic thrombocytopenia. J is TRBJ2-1 and V is TRBV4-1, with D tentatively TRBD1 (6 bases). Sequencing was performed on PBMCs from the stem cell graft donor, taken from the stem cell graft. In DNA form, the CDR3 reads TGCGCCAGCAGCCAAGATTGGACAGCGCGCTACAATGAGCAGTTCTTC. The encoded protein is CASSQDWTARYNEQFF.